What follows is one TCR beta chain and its context. These data are taken from a study of blood T cell repertoires in COVID-19. The authors' processing: For nucleated cells, counts were estimated from reference gene primer amplification. This table comes from immunoSEQ multiplex PCR, and its TCRdb copy is limited to in-frame clones, with some not included. D and trimming come from the DNA, and the V and J calls and clone size come from that table. The sample carries 300,000 to 450,000 clones, 80% to 90% recorded once. The germline gives CDR1 MNHEY, CDR2 SVGAGI. The J segment lost 5 bases and the V segment lost 6 bases, leaving 12 bases of the junction unmatched. The CDR3 is 15 residues long.

The sequence was collected from a woman aged 25 to 39 with COVID-19, enrolled during active disease. The sample taken for sequencing was peripheral blood. J is TRBJ2-7 and V is TRBV6-5; 8 bases line up with TRBD2. The CDR3 DNA sequence: TGTGCCAGCAGCCGAGGGGTAGCGGGAAGGAACGAGCAGTACTTC. Residues: CASSRGVAGRNEQYF.